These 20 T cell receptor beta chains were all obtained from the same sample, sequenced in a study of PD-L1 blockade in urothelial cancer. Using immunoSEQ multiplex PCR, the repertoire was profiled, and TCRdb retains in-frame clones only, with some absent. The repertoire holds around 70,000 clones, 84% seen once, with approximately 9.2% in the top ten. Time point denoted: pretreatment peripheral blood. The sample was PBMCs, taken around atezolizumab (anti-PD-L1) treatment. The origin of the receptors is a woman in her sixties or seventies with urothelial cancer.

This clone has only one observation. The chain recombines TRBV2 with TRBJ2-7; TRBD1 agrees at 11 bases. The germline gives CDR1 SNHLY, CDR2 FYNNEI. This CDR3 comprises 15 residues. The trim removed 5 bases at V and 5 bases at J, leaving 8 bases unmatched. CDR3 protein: CASSTRTGGTDEQYF. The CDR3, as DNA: TGTGCCAGCAGTACTAGGACAGGGGGCACGGACGAGCAGTACTTC.

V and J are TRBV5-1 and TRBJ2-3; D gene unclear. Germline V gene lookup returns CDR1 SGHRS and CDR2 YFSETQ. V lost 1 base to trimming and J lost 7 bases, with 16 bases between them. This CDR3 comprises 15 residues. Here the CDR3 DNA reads TGCGCCAGCAGCTTGATCGAAGTAGCAGATAATACGCAGTATTTT. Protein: CASSLIEVADNTQYF.

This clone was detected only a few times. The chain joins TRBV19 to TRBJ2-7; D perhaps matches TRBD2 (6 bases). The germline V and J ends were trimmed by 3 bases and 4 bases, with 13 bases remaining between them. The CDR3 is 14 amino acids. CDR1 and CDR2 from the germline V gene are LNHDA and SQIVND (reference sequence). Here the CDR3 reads CASSIKGGRYEQYF. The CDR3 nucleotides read TGTGCCAGTAGTATTAAGGGAGGAAGGTACGAGCAGTACTTC.

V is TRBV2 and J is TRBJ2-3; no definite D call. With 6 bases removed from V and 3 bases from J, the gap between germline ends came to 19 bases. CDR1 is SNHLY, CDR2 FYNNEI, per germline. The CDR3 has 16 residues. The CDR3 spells CASRLSEYLSTDTQYF. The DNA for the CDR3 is TGTGCCAGCAGACTTTCGGAGTATCTATCTACAGATACGCAGTATTTT.

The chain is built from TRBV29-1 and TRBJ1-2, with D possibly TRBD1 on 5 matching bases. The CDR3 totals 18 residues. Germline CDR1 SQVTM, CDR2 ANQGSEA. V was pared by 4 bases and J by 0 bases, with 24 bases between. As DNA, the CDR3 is TGCAGCGTTGTTTGGGCGCCCGGGGGGAGATTAGCTAACTATGGCTACACCTTC. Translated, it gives CSVVWAPGGRLANYGYTF.

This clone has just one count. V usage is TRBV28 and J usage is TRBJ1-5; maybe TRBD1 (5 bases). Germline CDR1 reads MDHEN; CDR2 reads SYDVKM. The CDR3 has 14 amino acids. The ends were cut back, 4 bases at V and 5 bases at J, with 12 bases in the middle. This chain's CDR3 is CASSYLGAYQPQHF. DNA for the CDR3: TGTGCCAGCAGTTACTTAGGGGCCTATCAGCCCCAGCATTTT. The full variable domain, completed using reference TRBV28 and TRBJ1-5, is DVKVTQSSRYLVKRTGEKVFLECVQDMDHENMFWYRQDPGLGLRLIYFSYDVKMKEKGDIPEGYSVSREKKERFSLILESASTNQTSMYLCASSYLGAYQPQHFGDGTRLSIL.

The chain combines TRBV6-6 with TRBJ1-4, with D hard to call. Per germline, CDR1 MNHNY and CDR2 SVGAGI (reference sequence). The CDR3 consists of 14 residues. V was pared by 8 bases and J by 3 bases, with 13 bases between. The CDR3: CASGPTNANEKLFF. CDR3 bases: TGTGCCAGCGGTCCGACAAACGCTAATGAAAAACTGTTTTTT.

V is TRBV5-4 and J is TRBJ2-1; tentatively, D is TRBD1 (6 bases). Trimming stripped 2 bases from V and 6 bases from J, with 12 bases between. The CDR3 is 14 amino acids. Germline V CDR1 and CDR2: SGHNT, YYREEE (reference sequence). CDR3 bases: TGTGCCAGCAGCTTTCAGTTAGGGGGCAATGAGCAGTTCTTC. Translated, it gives CASSFQLGGNEQFF.

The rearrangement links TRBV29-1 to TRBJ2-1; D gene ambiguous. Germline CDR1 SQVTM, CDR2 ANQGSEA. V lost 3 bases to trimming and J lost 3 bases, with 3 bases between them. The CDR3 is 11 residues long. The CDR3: CSVDRYNEQFF. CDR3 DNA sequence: TGCAGCGTTGACCGCTACAATGAGCAGTTCTTC.

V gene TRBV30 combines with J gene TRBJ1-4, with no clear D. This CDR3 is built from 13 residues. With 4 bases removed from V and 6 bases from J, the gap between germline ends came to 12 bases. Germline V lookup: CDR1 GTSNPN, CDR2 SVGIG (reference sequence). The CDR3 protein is CAWTGSGDEKLFF. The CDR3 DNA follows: TGTGCCTGGACGGGGTCCGGGGATGAAAAACTGTTTTTT.

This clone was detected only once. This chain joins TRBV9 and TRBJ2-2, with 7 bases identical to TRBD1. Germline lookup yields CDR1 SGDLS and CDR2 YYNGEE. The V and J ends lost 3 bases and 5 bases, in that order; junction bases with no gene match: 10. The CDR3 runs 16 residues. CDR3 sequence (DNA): TGTGCCAGCAGCGCCCACCGGGACAGACTAACCGGGGAGCTGTTTTTT. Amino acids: CASSAHRDRLTGELFF.

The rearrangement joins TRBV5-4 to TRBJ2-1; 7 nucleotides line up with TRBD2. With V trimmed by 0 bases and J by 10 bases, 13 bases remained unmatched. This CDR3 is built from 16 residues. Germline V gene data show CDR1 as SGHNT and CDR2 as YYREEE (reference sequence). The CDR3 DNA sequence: TGTGCCAGCAGCTTGGCCATGATAGCGGGTCATGAAGAGCAGTTCTTC. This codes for CASSLAMIAGHEEQFF.

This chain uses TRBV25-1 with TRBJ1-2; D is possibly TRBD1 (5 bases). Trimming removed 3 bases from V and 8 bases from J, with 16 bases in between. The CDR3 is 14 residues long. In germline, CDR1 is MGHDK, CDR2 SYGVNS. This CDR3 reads CASSDREDSRGYTF. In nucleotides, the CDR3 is TGTGCCAGCAGTGACAGGGAAGATTCGAGAGGCTACACCTTC.

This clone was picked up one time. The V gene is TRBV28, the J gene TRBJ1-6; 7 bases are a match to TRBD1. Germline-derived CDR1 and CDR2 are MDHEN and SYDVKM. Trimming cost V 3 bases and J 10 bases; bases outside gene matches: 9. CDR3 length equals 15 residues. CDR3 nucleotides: TGTGCCAGCAGTTTTAGGGGGCGCTTAGCCTCACCCCTCCACTTT. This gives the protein CASSFRGRLASPLHF.

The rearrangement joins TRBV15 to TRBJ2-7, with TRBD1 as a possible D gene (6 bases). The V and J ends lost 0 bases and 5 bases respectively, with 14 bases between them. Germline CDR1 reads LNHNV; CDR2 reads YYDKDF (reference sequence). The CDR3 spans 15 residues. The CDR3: CATSRDRARGHEQYF. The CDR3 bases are TGTGCCACCAGCAGAGATCGGGCCAGGGGCCACGAGCAGTACTTC.

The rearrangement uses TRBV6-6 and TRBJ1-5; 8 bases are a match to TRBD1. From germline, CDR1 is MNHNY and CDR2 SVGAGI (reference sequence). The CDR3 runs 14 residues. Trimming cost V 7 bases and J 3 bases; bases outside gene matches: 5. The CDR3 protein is CASTPDRVNQPQHF. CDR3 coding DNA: TGTGCCAGCACCCCGGACAGGGTCAATCAGCCCCAGCATTTT.

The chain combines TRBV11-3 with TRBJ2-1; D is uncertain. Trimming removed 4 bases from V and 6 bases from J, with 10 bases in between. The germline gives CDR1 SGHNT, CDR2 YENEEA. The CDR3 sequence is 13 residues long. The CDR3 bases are TGTGCCAGCAGCTACGACATTAGCAATGAGCAGTTCTTC. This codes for CASSYDISNEQFF.

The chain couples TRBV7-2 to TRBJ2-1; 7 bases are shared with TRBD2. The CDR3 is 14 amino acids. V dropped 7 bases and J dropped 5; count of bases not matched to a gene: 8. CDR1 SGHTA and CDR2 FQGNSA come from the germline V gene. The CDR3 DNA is TGTGCCAGCACCCCTGCCGGGGGGAACAATGAGCAGTTCTTC. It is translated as CASTPAGGNNEQFF.

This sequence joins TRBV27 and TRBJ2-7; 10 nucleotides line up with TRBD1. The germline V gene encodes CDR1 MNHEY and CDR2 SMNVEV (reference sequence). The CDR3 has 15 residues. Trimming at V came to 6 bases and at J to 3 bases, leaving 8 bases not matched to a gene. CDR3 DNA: TGTGCCAGCAGCCCATATGGGGACAGGGGCTACGAGCAGTACTTC. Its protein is CASSPYGDRGYEQYF.

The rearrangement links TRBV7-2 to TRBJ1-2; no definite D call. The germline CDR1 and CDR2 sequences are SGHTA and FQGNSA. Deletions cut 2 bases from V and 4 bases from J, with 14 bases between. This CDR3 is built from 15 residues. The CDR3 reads CASSLSTQTSYGYTF. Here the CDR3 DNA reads TGTGCCAGCAGCTTATCGACACAAACAAGCTATGGCTACACCTTC.